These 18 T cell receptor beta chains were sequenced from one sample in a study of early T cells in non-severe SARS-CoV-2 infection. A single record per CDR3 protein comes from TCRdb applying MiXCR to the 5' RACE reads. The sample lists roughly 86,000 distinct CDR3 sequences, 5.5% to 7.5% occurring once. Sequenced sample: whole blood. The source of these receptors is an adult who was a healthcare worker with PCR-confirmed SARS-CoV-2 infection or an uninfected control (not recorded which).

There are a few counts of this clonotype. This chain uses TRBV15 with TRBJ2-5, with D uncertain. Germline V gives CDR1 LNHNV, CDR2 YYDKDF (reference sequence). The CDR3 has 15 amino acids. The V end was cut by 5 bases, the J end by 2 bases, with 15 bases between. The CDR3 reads CATSPAPWKQETQYF. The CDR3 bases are TGTGCCACCAGCCCCGCACCCTGGAAACAAGAGACCCAGTACTTC.

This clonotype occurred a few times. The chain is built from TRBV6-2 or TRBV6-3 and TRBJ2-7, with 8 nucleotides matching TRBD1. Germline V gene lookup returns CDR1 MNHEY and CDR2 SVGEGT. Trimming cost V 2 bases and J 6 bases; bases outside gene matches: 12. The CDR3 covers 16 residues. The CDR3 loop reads CASSYAGRTGHPEQYF. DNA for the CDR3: TGTGCCAGCAGTTACGCCGGCCGGACAGGGCATCCCGAGCAGTACTTC.

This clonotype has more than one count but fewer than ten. The CDR3 nucleotides read TGTGCCAGCAGTGAGCCCGGGGGAATAAACACTGAAGCTTTCTTT. Amino acids: CASSEPGGINTEAFF. This chain connects TRBV25-1 to TRBJ1-1, with D possibly being TRBD1 (5 bases). In germline, CDR1 is MGHDK, CDR2 SYGVNS. Trimming took 3 bases from V and 2 from J, leaving 13 bases between them. The CDR3 runs to 15 residues.

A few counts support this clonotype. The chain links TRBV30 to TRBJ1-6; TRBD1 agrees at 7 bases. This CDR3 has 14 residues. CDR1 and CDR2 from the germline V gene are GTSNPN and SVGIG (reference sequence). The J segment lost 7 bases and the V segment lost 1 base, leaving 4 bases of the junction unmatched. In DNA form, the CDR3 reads TGTGCCTGGAGTGCCGGGACAGACAATTCACCCCTCCACTTT. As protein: CAWSAGTDNSPLHF.

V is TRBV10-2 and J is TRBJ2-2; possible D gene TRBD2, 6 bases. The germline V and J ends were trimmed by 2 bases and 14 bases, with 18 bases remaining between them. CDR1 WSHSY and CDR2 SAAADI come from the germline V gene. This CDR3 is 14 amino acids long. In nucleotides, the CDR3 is TGCGCCAGCAGTGAGCTGGCGGGGAGCGCAGGTCTGTTTTTT. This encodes CASSELAGSAGLFF.

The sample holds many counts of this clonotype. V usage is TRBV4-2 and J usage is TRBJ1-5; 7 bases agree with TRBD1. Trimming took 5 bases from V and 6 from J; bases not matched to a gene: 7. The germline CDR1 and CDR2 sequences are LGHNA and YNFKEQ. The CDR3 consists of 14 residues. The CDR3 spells CASSAQGDVQPQHF. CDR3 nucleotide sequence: TGTGCCAGCAGCGCTCAGGGGGATGTTCAGCCCCAGCATTTT.

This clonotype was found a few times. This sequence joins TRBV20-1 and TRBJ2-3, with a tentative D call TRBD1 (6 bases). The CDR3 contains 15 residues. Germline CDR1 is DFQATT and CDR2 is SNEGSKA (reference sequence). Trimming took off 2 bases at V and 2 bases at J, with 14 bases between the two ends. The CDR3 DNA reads TGCAGTGCTAGAAGCCGGGACACCAACACAGATACGCAGTATTTT. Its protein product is CSARSRDTNTDTQYF.

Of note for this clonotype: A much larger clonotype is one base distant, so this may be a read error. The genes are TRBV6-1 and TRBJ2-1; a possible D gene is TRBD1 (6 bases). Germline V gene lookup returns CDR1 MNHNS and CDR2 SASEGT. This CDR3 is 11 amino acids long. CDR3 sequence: CVTHRANEQFF. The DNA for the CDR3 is TGTGTCACCCACAGGGCTAATGAGCAGTTCTTC.

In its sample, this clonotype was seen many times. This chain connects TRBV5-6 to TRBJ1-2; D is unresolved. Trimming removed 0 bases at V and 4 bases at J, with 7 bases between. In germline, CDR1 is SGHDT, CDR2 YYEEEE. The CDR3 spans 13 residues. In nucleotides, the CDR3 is TGTGCCAGCAGCTTGGTTACCGCCTATGGCTACACCTTC. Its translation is CASSLVTAYGYTF.

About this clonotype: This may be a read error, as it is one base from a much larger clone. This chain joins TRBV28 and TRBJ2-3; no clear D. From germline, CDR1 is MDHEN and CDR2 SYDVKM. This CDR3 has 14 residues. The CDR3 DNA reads TGTGCCAGCAGTCTAACCCGGACGCGGAATACGCAGGATTTT. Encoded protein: CASSLTRTRNTQDF. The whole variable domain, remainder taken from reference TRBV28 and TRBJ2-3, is DVKVTQSSRYLVKRTGEKVFLECVQDMDHENMFWYRQDPGLGLRLIYFSYDVKMKEKGDIPEGYSVSREKKERFSLILESASTNQTSMYLCASSLTRTRNTQDFGPGTRLTVL.

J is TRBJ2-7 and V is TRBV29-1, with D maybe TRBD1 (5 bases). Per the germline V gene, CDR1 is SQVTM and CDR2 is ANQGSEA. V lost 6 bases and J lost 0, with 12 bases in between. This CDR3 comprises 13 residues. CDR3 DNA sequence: TGCAGCGTAGGACACGTGAACTCCTACGAGCAGTACTTC. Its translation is CSVGHVNSYEQYF.

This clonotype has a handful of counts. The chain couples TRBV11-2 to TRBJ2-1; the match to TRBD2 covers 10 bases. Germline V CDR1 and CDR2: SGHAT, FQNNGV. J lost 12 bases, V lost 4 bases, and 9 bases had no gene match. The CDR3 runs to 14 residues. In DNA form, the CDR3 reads TGTGCCAGCAGCTCCACCGGGACTAGCGACGTGCAGTTCTTC. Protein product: CASSSTGTSDVQFF.

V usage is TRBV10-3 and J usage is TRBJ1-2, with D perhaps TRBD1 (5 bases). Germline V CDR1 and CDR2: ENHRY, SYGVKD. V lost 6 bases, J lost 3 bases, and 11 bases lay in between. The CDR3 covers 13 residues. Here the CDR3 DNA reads TGTGCCATCAGCCGGGACGGAGACTATGGCTACACCTTC. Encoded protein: CAISRDGDYGYTF.

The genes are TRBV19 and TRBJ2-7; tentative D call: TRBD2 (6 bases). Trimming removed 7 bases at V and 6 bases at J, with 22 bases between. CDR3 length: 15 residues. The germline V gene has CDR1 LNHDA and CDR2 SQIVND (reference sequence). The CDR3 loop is CASTPVGTASGEQYF. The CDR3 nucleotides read TGTGCCAGTACCCCCGTGGGGACTGCCAGTGGCGAGCAGTACTTC.

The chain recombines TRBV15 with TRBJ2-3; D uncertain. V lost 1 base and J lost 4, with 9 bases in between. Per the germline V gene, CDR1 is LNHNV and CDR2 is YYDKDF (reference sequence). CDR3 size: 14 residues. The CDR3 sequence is CATSRGSSPDTQYF. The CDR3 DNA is TGTGCCACCAGCAGAGGTTCTTCACCAGATACGCAGTATTTT.

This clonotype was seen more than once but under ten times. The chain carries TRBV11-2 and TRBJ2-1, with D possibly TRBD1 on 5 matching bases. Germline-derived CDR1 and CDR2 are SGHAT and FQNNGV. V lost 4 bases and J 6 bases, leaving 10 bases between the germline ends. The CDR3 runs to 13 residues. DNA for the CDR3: TGTGCCAGCAGCTCTGACAGACGCAATGAGCAGTTCTTC. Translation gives CASSSDRRNEQFF.

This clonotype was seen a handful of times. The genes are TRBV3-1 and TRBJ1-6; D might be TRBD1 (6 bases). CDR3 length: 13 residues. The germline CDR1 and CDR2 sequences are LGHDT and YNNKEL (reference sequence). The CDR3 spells CACRGPYNSPLHF. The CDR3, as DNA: TGTGCTTGCAGGGGTCCCTATAATTCACCCCTCCACTTT.

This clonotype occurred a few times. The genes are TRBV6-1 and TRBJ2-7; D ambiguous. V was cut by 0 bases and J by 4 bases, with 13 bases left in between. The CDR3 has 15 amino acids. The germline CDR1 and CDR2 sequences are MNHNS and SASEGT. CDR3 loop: CASSEAVRIGYEQYF. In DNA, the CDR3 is TGTGCCAGCAGTGAAGCGGTGAGGATCGGGTACGAGCAGTACTTC.